This T cell receptor (beta chain) was obtained from a study of T cell responses to AZD1222 COVID-19 vaccine. Sequenced by immunoSEQ multiplex PCR; TCRdb stores in-frame clones only, minus some. The sample shows about 110,000 clones, roughly 90% of them seen only once. A note on this clone: The antigen remains undetermined.

Study conclusions and caveats: Donors were chiefly white British, with a greater number of females, and clonal diversity was perhaps underestimated.

The CDR3 consists of 14 residues. Looked up from germline, CDR1 is ENHRY and CDR2 is SYGVKD. The V gene end was trimmed by 5 bases and the J gene end by 2 bases; junction bases not matched to a gene: 3. The chain joins TRBV10-3 to TRBJ1-2; 9 nucleotides line up with TRBD1. The sequencing here drew on peripheral blood, taken 28 days after the second AZD1222 dose. The TCR sequence derives from an adult who received the AZD1222 COVID-19 vaccine. CDR3 residues: CAISWGQGNYGYTF. CDR3 DNA: TGTGCCATCAGTTGGGGACAGGGAAACTATGGCTACACCTTC.